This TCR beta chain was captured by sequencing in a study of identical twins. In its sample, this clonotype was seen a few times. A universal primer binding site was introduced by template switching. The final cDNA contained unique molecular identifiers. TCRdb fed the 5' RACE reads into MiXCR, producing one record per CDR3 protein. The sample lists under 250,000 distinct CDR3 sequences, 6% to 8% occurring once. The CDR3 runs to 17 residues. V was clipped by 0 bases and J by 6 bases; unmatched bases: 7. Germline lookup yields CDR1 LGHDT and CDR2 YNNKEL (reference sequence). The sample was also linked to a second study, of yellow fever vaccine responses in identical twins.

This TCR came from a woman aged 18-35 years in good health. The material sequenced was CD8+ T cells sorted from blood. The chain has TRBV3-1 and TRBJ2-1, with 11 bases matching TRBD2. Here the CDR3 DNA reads TGTGCCAGCAGCCAAGACCGGCGACTAGCGGGAAGCAATGAGCAGTTCTTC. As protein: CASSQDRRLAGSNEQFF.